This TCR beta chain was retrieved from a study of vaccination effects on CD4 cells after COVID-19. Study-level findings and limits: Clones induced by infection and by vaccine showed marked clonal contraction late after vaccination. The study found that only 1 of 255 vaccine-induced clones from healthy vaccinees cross-reacted with common cold coronaviruses.

The V gene's germline CDR1 is SGHNT and CDR2 YYREEE (reference sequence). V was clipped by 4 bases and J by 4 bases; unmatched bases: 9. The CDR3 sequence is 15 residues long. ViraFEST expansion of antigen-specific CD4+ T cells with viral peptide pools preceded sequencing. Having been cultured for ten to eleven days, the cells underwent CD4+ T cell isolation. Vaccinated participants had no history of SARS-CoV-2 infection and tested negative for nucleocapsid antibodies. Every well got a few million PBMC, which were grown with about 9.2 IU/ml IL-2 and about 9.2 ug/ml peptides. Half-medium changes using IL-2 medium occurred on days 3 and 7. As for this clone: Its antigen remains unidentified.

Method: immunoSEQ multiplex PCR; TCRdb's copy keeps in-frame clones and lacks some. The sample has about 43,000 clones, roughly 79% seen once; the top ten hold about a tenth. This specimen consisted of CD4+ T cells from PBMCs cultured with SARS-CoV-2 spike peptides, obtained before COVID-19 vaccination. The source of this sequence is a human donor who received a COVID-19 vaccine. The rearrangement uses TRBV5-4 and TRBJ1-2, with 8 bases that match TRBD1. The CDR3 bases are TGTGCCAGCAGCCCGTCCCGGACAGGGCCCTATGGCTACACCTTC. Protein product: CASSPSRTGPYGYTF. Full variable domain (outside the CDR3, taken from reference TRBV5-4 and TRBJ1-2): ETGVTQSPTHLIKTRGQQVTLRCSSQSGHNTVSWYQQALGQGPQFIFQYYREEENGRGNFPPRFSGLQFPNYSSELNVNALELDDSALYLCASSPSRTGPYGYTFGSGTRLTVV.